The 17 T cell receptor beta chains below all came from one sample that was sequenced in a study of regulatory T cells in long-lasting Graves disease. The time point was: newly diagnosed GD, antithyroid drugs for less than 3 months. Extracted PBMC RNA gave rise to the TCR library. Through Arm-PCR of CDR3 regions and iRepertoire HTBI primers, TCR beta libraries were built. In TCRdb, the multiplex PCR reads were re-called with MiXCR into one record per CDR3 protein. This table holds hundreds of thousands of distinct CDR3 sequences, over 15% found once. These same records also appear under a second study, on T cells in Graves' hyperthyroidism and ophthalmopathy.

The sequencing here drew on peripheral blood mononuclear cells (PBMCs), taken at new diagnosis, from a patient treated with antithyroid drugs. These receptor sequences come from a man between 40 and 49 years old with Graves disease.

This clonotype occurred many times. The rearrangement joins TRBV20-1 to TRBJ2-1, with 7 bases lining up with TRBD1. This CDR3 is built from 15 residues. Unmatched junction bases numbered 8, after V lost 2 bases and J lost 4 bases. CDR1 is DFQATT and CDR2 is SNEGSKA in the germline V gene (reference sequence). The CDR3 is CSARPDRELYNEQFF. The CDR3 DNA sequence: TGCAGTGCTAGACCCGACAGGGAATTGTACAATGAGCAGTTCTTC.

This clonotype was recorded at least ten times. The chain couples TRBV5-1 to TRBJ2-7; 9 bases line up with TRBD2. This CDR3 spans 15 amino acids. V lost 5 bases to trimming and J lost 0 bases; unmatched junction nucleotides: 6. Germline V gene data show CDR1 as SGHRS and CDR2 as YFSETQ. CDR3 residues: CASRVAGELSYEQYF. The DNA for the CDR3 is TGCGCCAGCAGAGTAGCGGGGGAGCTCTCCTACGAGCAGTACTTC. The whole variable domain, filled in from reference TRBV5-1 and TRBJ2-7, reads KAGVTQTPRYLIKTRGQQVTLSCSPISGHRSVSWYQQTPGQGLQFLFEYFSETQRNKGNFPGRFSGRQFSNSRSEMNVSTLELGDSALYLCASRVAGELSYEQYFGPGTRLTVT.

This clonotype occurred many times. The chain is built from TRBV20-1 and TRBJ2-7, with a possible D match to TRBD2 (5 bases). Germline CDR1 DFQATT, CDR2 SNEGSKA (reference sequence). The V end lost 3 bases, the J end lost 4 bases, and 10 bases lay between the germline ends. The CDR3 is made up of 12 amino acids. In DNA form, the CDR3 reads TGCAGTGCTAGTGGACTCAAATACGAGCAGTACTTC. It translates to CSASGLKYEQYF.

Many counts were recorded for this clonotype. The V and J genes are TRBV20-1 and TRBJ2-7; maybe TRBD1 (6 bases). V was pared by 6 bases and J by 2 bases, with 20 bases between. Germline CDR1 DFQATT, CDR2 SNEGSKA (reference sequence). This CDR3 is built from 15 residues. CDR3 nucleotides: TGCAGTGCCCCACGTACGGGACAATGGACCTACGAGCAGTACTTC. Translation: CSAPRTGQWTYEQYF.

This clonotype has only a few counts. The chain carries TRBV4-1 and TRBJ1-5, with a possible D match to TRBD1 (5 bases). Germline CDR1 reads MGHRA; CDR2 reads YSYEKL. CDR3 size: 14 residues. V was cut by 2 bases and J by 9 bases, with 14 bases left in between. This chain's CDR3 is CASSQRRGTGPQHF. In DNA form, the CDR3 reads TGCGCCAGCAGCCAACGGCGGGGGACGGGGCCCCAGCATTTT.

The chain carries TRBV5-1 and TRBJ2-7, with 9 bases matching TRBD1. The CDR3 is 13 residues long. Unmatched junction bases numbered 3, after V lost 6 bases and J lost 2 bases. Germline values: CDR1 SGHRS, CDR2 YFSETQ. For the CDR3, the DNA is TGCGCCAGCAAAGGGACAGGGACCTACGAGCAGTACTTC. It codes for CASKGTGTYEQYF.

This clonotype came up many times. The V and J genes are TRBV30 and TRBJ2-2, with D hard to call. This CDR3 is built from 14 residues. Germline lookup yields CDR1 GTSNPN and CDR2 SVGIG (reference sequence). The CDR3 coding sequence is TGTGCTTCCGCGAGTCCCTTTTCTACCGGGGAGCTGTTTTTT. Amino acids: CASASPFSTGELFF.

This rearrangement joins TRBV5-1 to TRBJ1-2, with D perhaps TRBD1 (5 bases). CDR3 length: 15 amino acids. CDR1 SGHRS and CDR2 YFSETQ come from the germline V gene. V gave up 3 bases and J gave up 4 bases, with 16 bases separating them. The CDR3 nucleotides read TGCGCCAGCAGCTCGGATGCGGGTGGGGGCTATGGCTACACCTTC. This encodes CASSSDAGGGYGYTF.

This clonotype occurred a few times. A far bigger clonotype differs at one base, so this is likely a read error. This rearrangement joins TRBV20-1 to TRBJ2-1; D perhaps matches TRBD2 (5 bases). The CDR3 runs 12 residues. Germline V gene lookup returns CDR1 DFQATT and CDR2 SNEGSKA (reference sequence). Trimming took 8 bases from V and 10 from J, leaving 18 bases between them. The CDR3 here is CSTRTRNYEQFF. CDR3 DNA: TGCAGTACCAGGACTCGCAACTACGAGCAGTTCTTC.

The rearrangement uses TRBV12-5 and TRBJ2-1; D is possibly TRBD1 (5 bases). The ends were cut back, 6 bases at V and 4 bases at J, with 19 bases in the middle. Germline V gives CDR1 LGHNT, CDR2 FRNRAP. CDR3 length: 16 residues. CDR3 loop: CASGHGRHRTYNEQFF. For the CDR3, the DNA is TGTGCTAGTGGACACGGACGGCATCGGACATACAATGAGCAGTTCTTC.

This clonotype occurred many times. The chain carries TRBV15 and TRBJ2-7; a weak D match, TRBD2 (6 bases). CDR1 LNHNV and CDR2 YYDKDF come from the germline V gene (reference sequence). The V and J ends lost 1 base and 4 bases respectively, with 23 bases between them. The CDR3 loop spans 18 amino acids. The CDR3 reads CATSRGDSEGEAAYEQYF. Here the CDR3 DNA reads TGTGCCACCAGCAGAGGGGACTCGGAGGGCGAGGCAGCTTACGAGCAGTACTTC. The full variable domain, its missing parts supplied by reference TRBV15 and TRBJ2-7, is DAMVIQNPRYQVTQFGKPVTLSCSQTLNHNVMYWYQQKSSQAPKLLFHYYDKDFNNEADTPDNFQSRRPNTSFCFLDIRSPGLGDTAMYLCATSRGDSEGEAAYEQYFGPGTRLTVT.

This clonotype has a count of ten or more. CDR3 coding DNA: TGTGCCTGGAGTGTAGGAGTTGCGGGGACCGATACGCAGTATTTT. This encodes CAWSVGVAGTDTQYF. The rearrangement uses TRBV30 and TRBJ2-3; D is possibly TRBD2 (6 bases). V was shortened by 0 bases and J by 6 bases, with 16 bases between the two germline ends. The germline V gene encodes CDR1 GTSNPN and CDR2 SVGIG (reference sequence). This CDR3 is 15 amino acids long.

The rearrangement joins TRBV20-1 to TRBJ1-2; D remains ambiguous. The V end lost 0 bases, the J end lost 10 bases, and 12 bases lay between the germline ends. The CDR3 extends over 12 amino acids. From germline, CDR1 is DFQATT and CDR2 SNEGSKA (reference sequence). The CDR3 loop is CSARDPVIDYTF. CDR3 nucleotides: TGCAGTGCTAGAGATCCAGTCATAGACTACACCTTC.

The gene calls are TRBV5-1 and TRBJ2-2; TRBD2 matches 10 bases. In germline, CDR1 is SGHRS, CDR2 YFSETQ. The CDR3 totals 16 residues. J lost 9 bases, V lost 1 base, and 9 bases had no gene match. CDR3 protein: CASSLLSGGQLRELFF. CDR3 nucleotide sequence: TGCGCCAGCAGCTTGCTTAGCGGGGGGCAACTCCGGGAGCTGTTTTTT.

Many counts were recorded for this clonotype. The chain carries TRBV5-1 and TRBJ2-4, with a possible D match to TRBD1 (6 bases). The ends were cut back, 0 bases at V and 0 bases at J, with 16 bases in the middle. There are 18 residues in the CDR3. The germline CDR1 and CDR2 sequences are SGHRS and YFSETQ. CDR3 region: CASSLEGSGDLAKNIQYF. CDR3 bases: TGCGCCAGCAGCTTGGAAGGTTCAGGGGACCTAGCCAAAAACATTCAGTACTTC. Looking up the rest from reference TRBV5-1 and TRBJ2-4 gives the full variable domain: KAGVTQTPRYLIKTRGQQVTLSCSPISGHRSVSWYQQTPGQGLQFLFEYFSETQRNKGNFPGRFSGRQFSNSRSEMNVSTLELGDSALYLCASSLEGSGDLAKNIQYFGAGTRLSVL.

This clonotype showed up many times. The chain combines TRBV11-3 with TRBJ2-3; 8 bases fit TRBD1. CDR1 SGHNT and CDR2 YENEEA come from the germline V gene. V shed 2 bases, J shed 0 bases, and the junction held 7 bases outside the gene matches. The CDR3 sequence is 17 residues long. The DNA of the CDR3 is TGTGCCAGCAGCTTAAGGTTACGGACAGGGAGCACAGATACGCAGTATTTT. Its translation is CASSLRLRTGSTDTQYF. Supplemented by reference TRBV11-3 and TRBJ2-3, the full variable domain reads EAGVVQSPRYKIIEKKQPVAFWCNPISGHNTLYWYLQNLGQGPELLIRYENEEAVDDSQLPKDRFSAERLKGVDSTLKIQPAELGDSAVYLCASSLRLRTGSTDTQYFGPGTRLTVL.

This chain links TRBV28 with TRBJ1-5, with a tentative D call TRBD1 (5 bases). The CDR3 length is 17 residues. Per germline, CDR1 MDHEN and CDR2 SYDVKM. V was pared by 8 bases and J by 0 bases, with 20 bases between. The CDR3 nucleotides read TGTGCCAGCGGAGTTTCCAGGGCAAAAAATAGCAATCAGCCCCAGCATTTT. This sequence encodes CASGVSRAKNSNQPQHF.